This passage covers 29 T cell receptor beta chains from one sample sequenced in a study of regulatory T cells in long-lasting Graves disease. For TCR beta, libraries came from iRepertoire HTBI primers and Arm-PCR of CDR3 regions. TCRdb re-called the multiplex PCR reads with MiXCR, one entry per CDR3 protein. The repertoire holds hundreds of thousands of distinct CDR3 sequences, with about 16% as singletons. Indicated time point: newly diagnosed GD, antithyroid drugs for less than 3 months. RNA isolated from PBMCs was used to make the TCR library. Separately, the same data were catalogued under a study of T cells in Graves' hyperthyroidism and ophthalmopathy.

This specimen was peripheral blood mononuclear cells (PBMCs), taken at new diagnosis, from a patient treated with antithyroid drugs. Every receptor here comes from a man aged 18 to 29 with Graves disease.

The V gene is TRBV4-1, the J gene TRBJ2-5; 8 nucleotides align to TRBD2. After removal of 0 bases from V and 5 bases from J, the junction contained 5 bases not matched to a gene. CDR1 is MGHRA, CDR2 YSYEKL, per germline. The CDR3 is 15 residues long. Here the CDR3 DNA reads TGCGCCAGCAGCCAAGAGCCTAGCGGGCTTGAGACCCAGTACTTC. Amino acids: CASSQEPSGLETQYF.

The V gene is TRBV13, the J gene TRBJ2-1; D uncertain. The CDR3 covers 13 residues. The germline CDR1 and CDR2 sequences are PRHDT and FYEKMQ (reference sequence). V lost 4 bases and J lost 10, with 14 bases in between. This CDR3 reads CASSSPMDGEQFF. CDR3 DNA: TGTGCCAGCAGCTCACCTATGGACGGGGAGCAGTTCTTC.

With respect to this clonotype: A single base separates this from a much larger clone, so it may be a read error. The chain is built from TRBV29-1 and TRBJ2-1; 12 bases are shared with TRBD2. This CDR3 region has 14 residues. In germline, CDR1 is SQVTM, CDR2 ANQGSEA. CDR3 in DNA: TGCAGCGCAGGACTAGCGGGATCCTACAAGGAGCAGTTCTTC. Translation gives CSAGLAGSYKEQFF.

This clonotype was picked up many times. The gene calls are TRBV12-3 or TRBV12-4 and TRBJ2-7; D possibly corresponds to TRBD1 (5 bases). This CDR3 has 14 residues. V was shortened by 9 bases and J by 3 bases, with 18 bases between the two germline ends. The CDR3 is CASKADSGNYEQYF. The DNA for the CDR3 is TGTGCCAGTAAGGCTGACTCAGGGAACTACGAGCAGTACTTC.

This clonotype occurred many times. The CDR3 coding sequence is TGCAGTGCTAGACTCGGTGGGGGAGGCTACGAGCAGTACTTC. It yields the protein CSARLGGGGYEQYF. This rearrangement joins TRBV20-1 to TRBJ2-7; D may be TRBD2 (6 bases). Germline V gives CDR1 DFQATT, CDR2 SNEGSKA (reference sequence). The CDR3 has 14 amino acids. Between the trimmed V and J ends, which lost 2 bases and 3 bases, there was a span of 14 bases.

This clonotype was seen repeatedly, ten times or more. The chain recombines TRBV30 with TRBJ2-1, with TRBD2 matching over 8 bases. Trimming removed 2 bases from V and 8 bases from J; junction bases left unmatched: 11. Germline CDR1 GTSNPN, CDR2 SVGIG (reference sequence). The CDR3 totals 15 residues. The CDR3 is CAWSTPGTRGYEQFF. The CDR3 nucleotides read TGTGCCTGGAGTACACCCGGGACTAGAGGCTATGAGCAGTTCTTC.

The chain is built from TRBV6-2 or TRBV6-3 and TRBJ2-1, with unresolved D. In germline, CDR1 is MNHEY, CDR2 SVGEGT. The CDR3 extends over 14 amino acids. V lost 1 base and J 7 bases, leaving 11 bases between the germline ends. CDR3 sequence (DNA): TGTGCCAGCAGTTACTACGGAGTGGAGAATGAGCAGTTCTTC. This gives the protein CASSYYGVENEQFF.

This clonotype appeared many times. The J gene is TRBJ1-1, the V gene TRBV7-2; 8 nucleotides agree with TRBD1. The CDR3 contains 15 residues. CDR1 is SGHTA, CDR2 FQGNSA, per germline. With V trimmed by 5 bases and J by 5 bases, 10 bases remained unmatched. The CDR3 DNA follows: TGTGCCAGCAGCCCTACGCAGGGGGCTGGGACTGAAGCTTTCTTT. Encoded protein: CASSPTQGAGTEAFF. Looking up the rest from reference TRBV7-2 and TRBJ1-1 gives the full variable domain: GAGVSQSPSNKVTEKGKDVELRCDPISGHTALYWYRQSLGQGLEFLIYFQGNSAPDKSGLPSDRFSAERTGGSVSTLTIQRTQQEDSAVYLCASSPTQGAGTEAFFGQGTRLTVV.

This clonotype was seen ten or more times. V gene TRBV28 combines with J gene TRBJ2-7; 7 bases are shared with TRBD1. Per the germline V gene, CDR1 is MDHEN and CDR2 is SYDVKM. This CDR3 comprises 15 residues. With V trimmed by 3 bases and J by 3 bases, 8 bases remained unmatched. CDR3 residues: CASSFRDRPYYEQYF. The CDR3 bases are TGTGCCAGCAGTTTCCGGGACAGACCGTACTACGAGCAGTACTTC.

This clonotype has a handful of counts. This rearrangement joins TRBV7-9 to TRBJ2-5, with 15 positions matching TRBD2. In germline, CDR1 is SEHNR, CDR2 FQNEAQ (reference sequence). Unmatched junction bases numbered 4, after V lost 4 bases and J lost 1 base. The length of the CDR3 is 17 residues. The CDR3 region has the DNA TGTGCCAGCAGCTCGGGACTAGCGGGAGGTTTCCAAGAGACCCAGTACTTC. Encoded protein: CASSSGLAGGFQETQYF. Looking up the rest from reference TRBV7-9 and TRBJ2-5 gives the full variable domain: DTGVSQNPRHKITKRGQNVTFRCDPISEHNRLYWYRQTLGQGPEFLTYFQNEAQLEKSRLLSDRFSAERPKGSFSTLEIQRTEQGDSAMYLCASSSGLAGGFQETQYFGPGTRLLVL.

CDR3 DNA sequence: TGTGCCAGCAGTCTTGGACCGGGTCGGATGGAGTTCTTC. Its translation is CASSLGPGRMEFF. The chain recombines TRBV12-3 or TRBV12-4 with TRBJ2-1; D is ambiguous. Trimming shortened V by 5 bases and J by 14 bases, and 19 bases separated the two germline ends. The CDR3 spans 13 residues.

The gene calls are TRBV20-1 and TRBJ1-2, with 8 nucleotides matching TRBD1. V trimming: 6 bases; J trimming: 6 bases; junction bases outside the gene matches: 9. The germline gives CDR1 DFQATT, CDR2 SNEGSKA (reference sequence). This CDR3 contains 13 residues. The CDR3 reads CSASGQGFHGYTF. As DNA, the CDR3 is TGCAGTGCCTCCGGACAGGGATTTCATGGCTACACCTTC.

This chain links TRBV7-9 with TRBJ2-2; 10 nucleotides match TRBD2. Germline V gene data show CDR1 as SEHNR and CDR2 as FQNEAQ (reference sequence). Trimming cost V 7 bases and J 4 bases; bases outside gene matches: 9. The CDR3 spans 16 residues. CDR3 DNA sequence: TGTGCCAGCACCACTTGGAGCGGGAGGGCCACCGGGGAGCTGTTTTTT. The encoded protein is CASTTWSGRATGELFF.

V usage is TRBV19 and J usage is TRBJ1-1; D ambiguous. Germline CDR1 LNHDA, CDR2 SQIVND (reference sequence). This CDR3 contains 14 residues. With 7 bases removed from V and 0 bases from J, the gap between germline ends came to 12 bases. CDR3 in amino acids: CASNPTVLNTEAFF. The CDR3 DNA sequence: TGTGCCAGTAACCCTACGGTATTGAACACTGAAGCTTTCTTT.

This clonotype appeared many times. J is TRBJ1-1 and V is TRBV2, with TRBD1 matching over 8 bases. The CDR3 is 16 residues long. Germline values: CDR1 SNHLY, CDR2 FYNNEI. V lost 6 bases to trimming and J lost 5 bases; unmatched junction nucleotides: 14. For the CDR3, the DNA is TGTGCCAGCAGGGTGGACAGGGATCAGGGTCGTACTGAAGCTTTCTTT. This translates into CASRVDRDQGRTEAFF.

This clonotype occurred a few times. The CDR3 coding sequence is TGCAGTGCTAGAAAAGCGGGAGGGTACAATGAGCAGTTCTTC. This sequence encodes CSARKAGGYNEQFF. V gene TRBV20-1 combines with J gene TRBJ2-1; 10 bases agree with TRBD2. The V and J ends lost 2 bases and 4 bases, in that order; junction bases with no gene match: 2. The CDR3 covers 14 residues. Germline V gene data show CDR1 as DFQATT and CDR2 as SNEGSKA (reference sequence).

This clonotype has only a few counts. The J gene is TRBJ1-4, the V gene TRBV27, with 7 bases lining up with TRBD1. This CDR3 is built from 15 residues. J lost 5 bases, V lost 1 base, and 4 bases had no gene match. The germline gives CDR1 MNHEY, CDR2 SMNVEV (reference sequence). Here the CDR3 reads CASSLWATGNEKLFF. The CDR3 DNA is TGTGCCAGCAGTTTATGGGCGACAGGGAATGAAAAACTGTTTTTT.

The chain recombines TRBV29-1 with TRBJ2-5; possibly TRBD1 or TRBD2 for D (5 bases each). With 8 bases removed from V and 5 bases from J, the gap between germline ends came to 18 bases. Germline V gives CDR1 SQVTM, CDR2 ANQGSEA. CDR3 length equals 13 residues. The CDR3 protein is CSLNDGAGETQYF. As DNA, the CDR3 is TGCAGCCTAAATGACGGGGCCGGGGAGACCCAGTACTTC.

This clonotype was counted between two and nine times. The V call is TRBV18, the J call TRBJ1-1; D is unclear. The V gene lost 2 bases and the J gene lost 8 bases, with 9 bases spanning the gap. The length of the CDR3 is 12 residues. Germline V gives CDR1 KGHSH, CDR2 LQKENI. The CDR3 nucleotides are TGTGCCAGCTCACCAGGCAGGAAAGAAGCTTTCTTT. This encodes CASSPGRKEAFF.

This clonotype showed up many times. CDR3 in DNA: TGCAGTGCTAGAGACCACCAGGGCTACGAGCAGTACTTC. Translation: CSARDHQGYEQYF. The genes are TRBV20-1 and TRBJ2-7; D may be TRBD1 (5 bases). Between the trimmed V and J ends, which lost 0 bases and 3 bases, there was a span of 9 bases. The length of the CDR3 is 13 residues. Germline V lookup: CDR1 DFQATT, CDR2 SNEGSKA (reference sequence).

This clonotype was observed at least ten times. This chain connects TRBV20-1 to TRBJ2-5, with D unresolved. Trimming took 6 bases from V and 3 from J, leaving 14 bases between them. This CDR3 has 13 amino acids. Germline V gene sequence: CDR1 DFQATT, CDR2 SNEGSKA (reference sequence). The CDR3 DNA reads as TGCAGTGCATTAGTACAGAGGAAAGAGACCCAGTACTTC. It specifies CSALVQRKETQYF.

The table lists this clonotype with many counts. This sequence joins TRBV7-9 and TRBJ2-7; 10 nucleotides line up with TRBD1. CDR3 length: 15 amino acids. CDR1 and CDR2 (germline): SEHNR, FQNEAQ (reference sequence). V lost 5 bases to trimming and J lost 3 bases; unmatched junction nucleotides: 7. The CDR3 is CASSRGGTGVYEQYF. CDR3 nucleotides: TGTGCCAGCAGCCGGGGCGGGACAGGGGTCTACGAGCAGTACTTC.

This clonotype was observed a handful of times. The chain's CDR3 is CASSLPGLGTEAFF. The CDR3 bases are TGCGCCAGCAGCTTACCGGGGCTGGGCACTGAAGCTTTCTTT. This chain links TRBV5-1 with TRBJ1-1; D might be TRBD1 (5 bases). The CDR3 totals 14 residues. Germline lookup yields CDR1 SGHRS and CDR2 YFSETQ. V was shortened by 2 bases and J by 4 bases, with 12 bases between the two germline ends.

The chain joins TRBV5-1 to TRBJ1-5; D gene uncertain. The CDR3 length is 15 residues. In germline, CDR1 is SGHRS, CDR2 YFSETQ. The V end lost 4 bases, the J end lost 0 bases, and 11 bases lay between the germline ends. CDR3 in amino acids: CASSRGPDSNQPQHF. In nucleotides, the CDR3 is TGCGCCAGCAGCAGAGGCCCTGATAGCAATCAGCCCCAGCATTTT.

This clonotype came up many times. The V call is TRBV7-8, the J call TRBJ2-7; D possibly corresponds to TRBD1 (6 bases). Germline CDR1 SGHVS, CDR2 FQNEAQ. Trimming took off 5 bases at V and 2 bases at J, with 16 bases between the two ends. The CDR3 is made up of 15 amino acids. The CDR3 is CASSPLTGSTYEQYF. The DNA of the CDR3 is TGTGCCAGCAGCCCTTTGACAGGCAGCACCTACGAGCAGTACTTC.

This clonotype was counted between two and nine times. The chain recombines TRBV20-1 with TRBJ2-7, with no clear D. V lost 3 bases, J lost 5 bases, and 5 bases lay in between. The CDR3 is 10 residues long. The V gene's germline CDR1 is DFQATT and CDR2 SNEGSKA (reference sequence). CDR3 loop: CSASKNEQYF. CDR3 DNA: TGCAGTGCTAGCAAGAACGAGCAGTACTTC.

This clonotype was seen a few times. The chain combines TRBV24-1 with TRBJ2-3, with no clear D. The CDR3 loop spans 13 amino acids. The V end was cut by 5 bases, the J end by 3 bases, with 8 bases between. Germline-derived CDR1 and CDR2 are KGHDR and SFDVKD. CDR3 amino acids: CATSGAGTDTQYF. The CDR3 DNA follows: TGTGCCACCAGTGGAGCCGGGACAGATACGCAGTATTTT.

This clonotype was seen a handful of times. This chain links TRBV30 with TRBJ2-3; 9 nucleotides align to TRBD1. Germline loops: CDR1 GTSNPN, CDR2 SVGIG (reference sequence). V was clipped by 4 bases and J by 0 bases; unmatched bases: 5. CDR3 size: 15 residues. CDR3: CAWTQGASSTDTQYF. The DNA for the CDR3 is TGTGCCTGGACACAGGGGGCATCTAGCACAGATACGCAGTATTTT.

The sample holds many counts of this clonotype. The genes are TRBV14 and TRBJ1-1, with D possibly TRBD1 on 5 matching bases. This CDR3 has 18 residues. Germline-derived CDR1 and CDR2 are SGHDN and FVKESK. V was clipped by 5 bases and J by 0 bases, with 22 bases between them. The CDR3 sequence is CASSEAIYLRGLNTEAFF. The CDR3 DNA reads as TGTGCCAGCAGCGAAGCCATCTACTTACGGGGCCTGAACACTGAAGCTTTCTTT.